Below, 12 T cell receptor beta chains from the same sample are listed, as sequenced in a study of control samples from healthy donors and cancer patients. Profiled with immunoSEQ multiplex PCR; TCRdb holds only in-frame clones, not every one. The data contain under 65,000 clones, 91% of them seen just once; the ten biggest clones take up about 0.93%. Sequencing was carried out using PBMCs. These receptor sequences come from a man aged 30 to 39 with colorectal cancer.

This clone was observed a handful of times. The chain employs TRBV7-9 and TRBJ1-6; D not certain. Germline V gene sequence: CDR1 SEHNR, CDR2 FQNEAQ (reference sequence). Trimming left V 4 bases short and J 10 bases short, with 17 bases between. The length of the CDR3 is 15 residues. DNA of the CDR3: TGTGCCAGCAGCTCGAGTAATGGACCGATATCACCCCTCCACTTT. Its translation: CASSSSNGPISPLHF. The full variable domain, rest sourced from reference TRBV7-9 and TRBJ1-6, is DTGVSQNPRHKITKRGQNVTFRCDPISEHNRLYWYRQTLGQGPEFLTYFQNEAQLEKSRLLSDRFSAERPKGSFSTLEIQRTEQGDSAMYLCASSSSNGPISPLHFGNGTRLTVT.

The chain joins TRBV6-5 to TRBJ2-5; 10 bases map to TRBD2. The CDR3 is made up of 14 amino acids. Per germline, CDR1 MNHEY and CDR2 SVGAGI. J was trimmed by 9 bases and V by 5 bases; bases with no gene match: 9. CDR3 nucleotides: TGTGCCAGCAGTCAAATTAGCGGGGGGAGGGCCCAGTACTTC. Its protein is CASSQISGGRAQYF.

This chain's CDR3 is CASTDFGTTPHEQYF. As DNA, the CDR3 is TGTGCCAGCACCGACTTTGGGACAACGCCCCACGAGCAGTACTTC. The chain recombines TRBV6-6 with TRBJ2-7, with a tentative D call TRBD1 (6 bases). The V gene's germline CDR1 is MNHNY and CDR2 SVGAGI (reference sequence). The V gene lost 7 bases and the J gene lost 5 bases, with 21 bases spanning the gap. The CDR3 is 15 amino acids.

The chain combines TRBV18 with TRBJ1-2, with no clear D. V lost 5 bases and J lost 4, with 11 bases in between. CDR3 length equals 13 residues. CDR1 is KGHSH, CDR2 LQKENI, per germline. CDR3 residues: CASSGPLVYGYTF. The CDR3, as DNA: TGTGCCAGCTCAGGTCCGTTGGTCTATGGCTACACCTTC. Drawing the rest from reference TRBV18 and TRBJ1-2, the complete variable domain is NAGVMQNPRHLVRRRGQEARLRCSPMKGHSHVYWYRQLPEEGLKFMVYLQKENIIDESGMPKERFSAEFPKEGPSILRIQQVVRGDSAAYFCASSGPLVYGYTFGSGTRLTVV.

The gene calls are TRBV2 and TRBJ2-1, with D perhaps matching TRBD2 (5 bases). The CDR3 length is 16 residues. Germline loops: CDR1 SNHLY, CDR2 FYNNEI. The germline V and J ends were trimmed by 5 bases and 0 bases, with 14 bases remaining between them. DNA for the CDR3: TGTGCCAGCAGTCGAGACTATCCGAGCTCCTACAATGAGCAGTTCTTC. Its protein is CASSRDYPSSYNEQFF.

The rearrangement joins TRBV19 to TRBJ1-5, with D unclear. CDR1 and CDR2 (germline): LNHDA, SQIVND (reference sequence). This CDR3 has 13 residues. V lost 5 bases to trimming and J lost 2 bases, with 7 bases between them. The CDR3 reads CASSYGGNQPQHF. In DNA form, the CDR3 reads TGTGCCAGTAGTTACGGGGGCAATCAGCCCCAGCATTTT.

The J gene is TRBJ2-1, the V gene TRBV5-5; tentative D call: TRBD1 (6 bases). In germline, CDR1 is SGHKS, CDR2 YYEKEE (reference sequence). Trimming removed 0 bases at V and 0 bases at J, with 7 bases between. The CDR3 consists of 15 residues. The CDR3 loop is CASSLGDNSYNEQFF. CDR3 nucleotides: TGTGCCAGCAGCTTGGGGGACAACTCCTACAATGAGCAGTTCTTC.

The chain recombines TRBV9 with TRBJ1-6, with D hard to call. The CDR3 is 14 residues long. Germline-derived CDR1 and CDR2 are SGDLS and YYNGEE. Trimming took 0 bases from V and 10 from J, leaving 11 bases between them. The CDR3 region is CASSVDGVGSPLHF. The CDR3, as DNA: TGTGCCAGCAGCGTAGACGGCGTGGGCTCACCCCTCCACTTT.

The chain recombines TRBV7-2 with TRBJ2-3; TRBD2 might be the D (7 bases). Trimming pared 2 bases from V and 4 bases from J, leaving 13 bases between. From germline, CDR1 is SGHTA and CDR2 FQGNSA. CDR3 length equals 15 residues. The CDR3 loop reads CASSLQGGAADTQYF. CDR3 DNA sequence: TGTGCCAGCAGCTTACAAGGGGGGGCCGCAGATACGCAGTATTTT.

The V call is TRBV5-1, the J call TRBJ1-1; D not certain. Trimming pared 0 bases from V and 1 base from J, leaving 4 bases between. Germline V CDR1 and CDR2: SGHRS, YFSETQ. The CDR3 length is 13 residues. The CDR3 protein is CASSLGPNTEAFF. The DNA for the CDR3 is TGCGCCAGCAGCTTGGGCCCGAACACTGAAGCTTTCTTT.

CDR3 amino acids: CASRRQRGTYNEQFF. The CDR3 region has the DNA TGTGCCAGCAGACGACAGCGGGGGACCTACAATGAGCAGTTCTTC. The V and J genes are TRBV6-5 and TRBJ2-1; TRBD2 agrees at 8 bases. The CDR3 length is 15 residues. The germline V gene encodes CDR1 MNHEY and CDR2 SVGAGI. Germline trimming cut 6 bases from V and 2 bases from J; bases unmatched to any gene: 6.

The CDR3 is CASSIKAGTLLTF. The CDR3 nucleotides read TGTGCCAGCAGCATAAAGGCTGGGACCCTCCTGACTTTC. J is TRBJ2-6 and V is TRBV9; TRBD1 or TRBD2 may be the D gene (5 bases each). Per the germline V gene, CDR1 is SGDLS and CDR2 is YYNGEE. Trimming pared 4 bases from V and 14 bases from J, leaving 16 bases between. The CDR3 contains 13 residues.